The 8 T cell receptor beta chains presented below share a single source sample, sequenced in a study of blood T cell repertoires in COVID-19 (dated by TCRdb to about 2020). Library construction relied on the immunoSEQ multiplex PCR assay. TCRdb obtained this table from immuneACCESS and retained in-frame rearrangements with V and J assigned. These tables miss some clones; where compared with another copy, unresolved V genes account for less than half of the shortfall, and the remainder is unexplained. The sample table lists fewer than 35,000 clones, 82% of them with a count of one. The ten largest clones represent around 2% of the sample. Sequencing was done on a sample of peripheral blood. Receptor source: a man at least 80 years old with active or convalescent COVID-19.

Worth noting for this clone: A much larger clone is a single base away; this may be a read error. The chain links TRBV29-1 to TRBJ2-5, with 11 bases aligning to TRBD2. The CDR3 is 18 amino acids. V was pared by 4 bases and J by 5 bases, with 18 bases of the junction left unmatched. Germline CDR1 SQVTM, CDR2 ANQGSEA. CDR3 region: CSVAGSVAGGEGLETQYF. The CDR3 DNA reads as TGCAGCGTTGCCGGATCGGTAGCGGGGGGGGAGGGGTTGGAGACCCAGTACTTC.

The genes are TRBV4-2 and TRBJ2-1, with 9 bases that match TRBD2. J was trimmed by 9 bases and V by 1 base; bases with no gene match: 4. CDR1 is LGHNA and CDR2 is YNFKEQ in the germline V gene. This CDR3 spans 14 amino acids. CDR3 amino acids: CASSQGGGAVEQFF. The CDR3 region has the DNA TGTGCCAGCAGCCAAGGCGGGGGGGCGGTTGAGCAGTTCTTC.

The rearrangement joins TRBV5-6 to TRBJ1-5; D may be TRBD1 (6 bases). Trimming pared 1 base from V and 6 bases from J, leaving 11 bases between. The CDR3 loop spans 14 amino acids. Germline assignment: CDR1 SGHDT and CDR2 YYEEEE. The CDR3 spells CASSLTGQSQPQHF. CDR3 nucleotides: TGTGCCAGCAGCTTGACAGGGCAAAGTCAGCCCCAGCATTTT.

In this sample, this clone turned up once. The rearrangement joins TRBV19 to TRBJ1-4; TRBD1 matches at 7 bases. CDR1 and CDR2 from the germline V gene are LNHDA and SQIVND (reference sequence). V trimming: 5 bases; J trimming: 6 bases; junction bases outside the gene matches: 9. The CDR3 is 15 amino acids. The DNA of the CDR3 is TGTGCCAGTAGTCCAAGGACAGGTGCGGATGAAAAACTGTTTTTT. It translates to CASSPRTGADEKLFF.

J is TRBJ2-5 and V is TRBV5-5; tentatively, D is TRBD2 (5 bases). CDR3 size: 13 residues. The germline V gene encodes CDR1 SGHKS and CDR2 YYEKEE (reference sequence). V dropped 2 bases and J dropped 7 bases, with 12 bases sitting between them. The CDR3 DNA reads TGTGCCAGCAGCTTATCACTAGAGGGGACCCAGTACTTC. Residues: CASSLSLEGTQYF.

Only one count was recorded for this clone. V usage is TRBV2 and J usage is TRBJ2-1, with D possibly TRBD1 on 5 matching bases. Germline V CDR1 and CDR2: SNHLY, FYNNEI. Trimming shortened V by 6 bases and J by 4 bases, and 7 bases separated the two germline ends. This CDR3 is 12 amino acids long. The CDR3: CASRTEYNEQFF. The CDR3 region has the DNA TGTGCCAGCAGGACAGAGTACAATGAGCAGTTCTTC.

This clone is termed medium-sized. V usage is TRBV24-1 and J usage is TRBJ2-6; 9 bases agree with TRBD1. This CDR3 comprises 17 residues. Germline assignment: CDR1 KGHDR and CDR2 SFDVKD. With 4 bases clipped from V and 2 bases from J, the junction kept 5 bases outside the gene matches. CDR3 sequence (DNA): TGTGCCACCAGTGAGGGACAGGGAACCCCTGGGGCCAACGTCCTGACTTTC. This codes for CATSEGQGTPGANVLTF.

The chain links TRBV18 to TRBJ2-2, with 7 positions matching TRBD1. Germline V CDR1 and CDR2: KGHSH, LQKENI. Trimming at V came to 3 bases and at J to 4 bases, leaving 8 bases not matched to a gene. This CDR3 contains 16 residues. CDR3 in DNA: TGTGCCAGCTCACCGTCGGGACAGATATTCACCGGGGAGCTGTTTTTT. Protein sequence: CASSPSGQIFTGELFF.